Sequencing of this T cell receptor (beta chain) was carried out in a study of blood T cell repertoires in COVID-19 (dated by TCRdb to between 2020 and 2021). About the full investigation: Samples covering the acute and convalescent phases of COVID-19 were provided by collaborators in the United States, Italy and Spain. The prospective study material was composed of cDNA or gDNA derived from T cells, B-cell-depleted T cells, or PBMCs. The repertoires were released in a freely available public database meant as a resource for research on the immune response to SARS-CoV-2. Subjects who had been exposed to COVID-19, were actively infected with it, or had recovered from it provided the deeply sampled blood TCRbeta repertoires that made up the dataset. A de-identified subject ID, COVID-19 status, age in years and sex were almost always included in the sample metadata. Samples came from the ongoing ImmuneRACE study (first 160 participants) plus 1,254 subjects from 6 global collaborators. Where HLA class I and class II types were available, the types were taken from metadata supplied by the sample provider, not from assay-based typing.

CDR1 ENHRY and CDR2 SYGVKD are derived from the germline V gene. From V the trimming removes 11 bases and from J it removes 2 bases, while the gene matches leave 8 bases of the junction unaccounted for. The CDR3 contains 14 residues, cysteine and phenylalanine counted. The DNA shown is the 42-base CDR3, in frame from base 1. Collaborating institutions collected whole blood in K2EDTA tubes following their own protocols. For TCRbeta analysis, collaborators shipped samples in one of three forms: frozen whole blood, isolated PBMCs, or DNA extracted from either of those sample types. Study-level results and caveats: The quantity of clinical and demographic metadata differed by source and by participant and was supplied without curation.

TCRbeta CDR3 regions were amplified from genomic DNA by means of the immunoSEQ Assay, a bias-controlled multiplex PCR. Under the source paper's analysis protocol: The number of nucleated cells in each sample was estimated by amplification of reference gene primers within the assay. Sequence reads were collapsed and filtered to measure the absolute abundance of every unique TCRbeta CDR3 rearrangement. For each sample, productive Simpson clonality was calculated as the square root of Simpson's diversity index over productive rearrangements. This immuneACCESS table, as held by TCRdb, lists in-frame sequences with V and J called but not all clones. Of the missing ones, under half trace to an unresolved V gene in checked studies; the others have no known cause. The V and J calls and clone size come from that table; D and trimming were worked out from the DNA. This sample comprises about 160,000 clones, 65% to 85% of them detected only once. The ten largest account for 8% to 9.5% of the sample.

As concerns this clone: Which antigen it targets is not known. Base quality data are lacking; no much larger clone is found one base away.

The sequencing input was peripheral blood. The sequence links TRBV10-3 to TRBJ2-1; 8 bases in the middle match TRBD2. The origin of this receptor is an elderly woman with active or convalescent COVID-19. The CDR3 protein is CASLGGGPYNEQFF. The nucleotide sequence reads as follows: TGTGCCTCCCTGGGCGGGGGGCCCTACAATGAGCAGTTCTTC.